The T cell receptor beta chain described here comes from a study of T-cell reconstitution after alpha-beta-depleted transplantation in children. Study observations and caveats: After transplant, high TCRbeta diversity at day 60 in some patients arose from surviving recipient T cells and thymic progenitors. Reportedly, only several hundred clones from non-depleted graft cells drove alpha-beta T-cell counts at about two months. T-cell counts and diversity at one year following transplant were attributed mainly to newly produced T cells.

Per the germline V gene, CDR1 is SGHVS and CDR2 is FQNEAQ. Losses at the gene ends were 1 base for V and 5 bases for J; bases not matched to a gene: 5. The CDR3 extends over 16 amino acids. The sample holds a few counts of this clonotype. Its matching antigen is unknown. Unique molecular identifiers were incorporated during preparation of the TCRbeta library. A single record per CDR3 protein comes from TCRdb applying MiXCR to the PCR reads. The sample carries 750,000 to 950,000 distinct CDR3 sequences, roughly 15% recorded once. V and J are TRBV7-8 and TRBJ2-2; 9 positions match TRBD1. The input for sequencing was PBMCs, mostly from graft donor cells, taken 360 days after TCRalphabeta/CD19-depleted stem cell transplant. The TCR originated in a male patient younger than 18 who had a stem cell transplant for acute lymphoblastic leukemia, so the T cells may come from the graft donor. CDR3 bases: TGTGCCAGCAGCTTAGTAGGGGACAGGGTGACCGGGGAGCTGTTTTTT. It specifies CASSLVGDRVTGELFF.